What follows are 25 T cell receptor beta chains derived from one specimen sequenced in a study of T-cell memory formation after mild COVID-19. TCRdb ran MiXCR on the 5' RACE reads and lists one entry per CDR3 protein. The repertoire consists of approximately 570,000 distinct CDR3 sequences, with under 20% occurring once and the leading ten covering approximately 12%. The material sequenced was PBMCs or a T cell subset sorted from them (not recorded which). Receptor source: an adult woman who had mild COVID-19 (a few samples of this study predate the infection). Cell type and time point are not known.

The chain combines TRBV5-1 with TRBJ1-1, with D hard to call. This CDR3 spans 16 amino acids. Germline V gene sequence: CDR1 SGHRS, CDR2 YFSETQ. Trimming took off 0 bases at V and 1 base at J, with 13 bases between the two ends. The CDR3 is CASSLADYGRNTEAFF. As DNA, the CDR3 is TGCGCCAGCAGCTTGGCTGATTACGGGAGGAACACTGAAGCTTTCTTT.

This clonotype was observed a few times. The chain couples TRBV5-6 to TRBJ2-1, with a weak D call TRBD1 (6 bases). Germline lookup yields CDR1 SGHDT and CDR2 YYEEEE. This CDR3 spans 19 amino acids. V was cut by 1 base and J by 1 base, with 21 bases left in between. CDR3 in DNA: TGTGCCAGCAGCTTGAGGGTTCACAGGGAGAGAAGTTCCTACAATGAGCAGTTCTTC. It specifies CASSLRVHRERSSYNEQFF.

The sample holds a few counts of this clonotype. In DNA form, the CDR3 reads TGTGCCAGCAGCTACGGGGTCGGACGGGAGACCCAGTACTTC. It yields the protein CASSYGVGRETQYF. The J gene is TRBJ2-5, the V gene TRBV4-2; perhaps TRBD2 as D (5 bases). Trimming removed 5 bases at V and 5 bases at J, with 15 bases between. The CDR3 length is 14 residues. Germline V CDR1 and CDR2: LGHNA, YNFKEQ.

The rearrangement links TRBV18 to TRBJ2-7; D is tentatively TRBD1 or TRBD2 (5 bases each). This CDR3 has 13 residues. Trimming shortened V by 3 bases and J by 3 bases, and 9 bases separated the two germline ends. CDR1 is KGHSH, CDR2 LQKENI, per germline. The CDR3 DNA sequence: TGTGCCAGCTCACCCCCGGGACGCTACGAGCAGTACTTC. This codes for CASSPPGRYEQYF. The complete variable domain, with remaining parts taken from reference TRBV18 and TRBJ2-7, reads NAGVMQNPRHLVRRRGQEARLRCSPMKGHSHVYWYRQLPEEGLKFMVYLQKENIIDESGMPKERFSAEFPKEGPSILRIQQVVRGDSAAYFCASSPPGRYEQYFGPGTRLTVT.

This clonotype was detected only a few times. This chain links TRBV5-1 with TRBJ2-7; 9 nucleotides line up with TRBD2. Germline V CDR1 and CDR2: SGHRS, YFSETQ. The junction had 9 bases not matched to a gene; V was cut back by 0 bases and J by 8 bases. This CDR3 region has 15 residues. The DNA of the CDR3 is TGCGCCAGCAGCTTGGTTCCTAGCGGGAATGACAAGCAGTACTTC. It specifies CASSLVPSGNDKQYF.

V gene TRBV3-1 combines with J gene TRBJ1-3; 7 bases match TRBD1. J gave up 0 bases and V 4 bases, and 6 bases lay outside the gene matches. Germline CDR1 reads LGHDT; CDR2 reads YNNKEL (reference sequence). This CDR3 is 16 amino acids long. The CDR3 region has the DNA TGTGCCAGCAGCCCCCAGGGGGGCTCCTCTGGAAACACCATATATTTT. It specifies CASSPQGGSSGNTIYF. Based on the CDR3 plus reference TRBV3-1 and TRBJ1-3, the full variable domain is DTAVSQTPKYLVTQMGNDKSIKCEQNLGHDTMYWYKQDSKKFLKIMFSYNNKELIINETVPNRFSPKSPDKAHLNLHINSLELGDSAVYFCASSPQGGSSGNTIYFGEGSWLTVV.

This clonotype was picked up many times. The genes are TRBV6-5 and TRBJ2-7; D perhaps matches TRBD2 (7 bases). Germline lookup yields CDR1 MNHEY and CDR2 SVGAGI. The CDR3 spans 15 residues. Between the trimmed V and J ends, which lost 2 bases and 2 bases, there was a span of 13 bases. CDR3 DNA: TGTGCCAGCAGTTACGGGGGGGCGCTTACCTACGAGCAGTACTTC. Amino acid sequence: CASSYGGALTYEQYF.

This clonotype has a handful of counts. The rearrangement uses TRBV18 and TRBJ2-7; D is unresolved. The germline V gene encodes CDR1 KGHSH and CDR2 LQKENI. This CDR3 has 14 amino acids. Trimming cost V 6 bases and J 0 bases, with 12 bases left between them. CDR3: CASSTTAGSYEQYF. The CDR3 coding sequence is TGTGCCAGCTCGACCACCGCCGGCTCCTACGAGCAGTACTTC.

In DNA form, the CDR3 reads TGTGCCTGGGGACAGGGATATCAGCCCCAGCATTTT. This gives the protein CAWGQGYQPQHF. The chain recombines TRBV30 with TRBJ1-5; 8 positions agree with TRBD1. Trimming took 5 bases from V and 5 from J; bases not matched to a gene: 2. In germline, CDR1 is GTSNPN, CDR2 SVGIG (reference sequence). The CDR3 consists of 12 residues.

CDR3 in DNA: TGCAGTGCTAGAGATCAACAGGGTGCGGGCTACACCTTC. Encoded protein: CSARDQQGAGYTF. The rearrangement joins TRBV20-1 to TRBJ1-2, with D possibly TRBD1 on 6 matching bases. The V gene lost 0 bases and the J gene lost 8 bases, with 13 bases spanning the gap. This CDR3 region has 13 residues. Germline values: CDR1 DFQATT, CDR2 SNEGSKA (reference sequence).

This clonotype has a handful of counts. CDR3 bases: TGCAGTGCTAGAGTCGGACTAGCGAGCTCCTACGAGCAGTACTTC. It translates to CSARVGLASSYEQYF. The rearrangement joins TRBV20-1 to TRBJ2-7; 9 bases map to TRBD2. CDR3 length: 15 amino acids. The germline CDR1 and CDR2 sequences are DFQATT and SNEGSKA (reference sequence). The trim removed 1 base at V and 0 bases at J, leaving 4 bases unmatched.

This clonotype came up many times. The chain carries TRBV5-1 and TRBJ2-1; D is uncertain. Germline CDR1 SGHRS, CDR2 YFSETQ. This CDR3 has 13 residues. Between the trimmed V and J ends, which lost 4 bases and 2 bases, there was a span of 7 bases. The CDR3 here is CASSQLAYNEQFF. In nucleotides, the CDR3 is TGCGCCAGCAGCCAGCTCGCCTACAATGAGCAGTTCTTC.

The chain links TRBV5-1 to TRBJ2-5; D is undetermined. Germline V lookup: CDR1 SGHRS, CDR2 YFSETQ. The CDR3 length is 12 residues. The V end was cut by 4 bases, the J end by 5 bases, with 9 bases between. The CDR3 protein is CASSPGAETQYF. CDR3 bases: TGCGCCAGCAGCCCTGGAGCCGAGACCCAGTACTTC.

The rearrangement joins TRBV4-1 to TRBJ1-2; TRBD1 aligns across 10 bases. The V gene end was trimmed by 0 bases and the J gene end by 8 bases; junction bases not matched to a gene: 6. The CDR3 spans 15 residues. Germline assignment: CDR1 MGHRA and CDR2 YSYEKL. The CDR3 sequence: CASSQDGQGGLGYTF. Written as DNA, the CDR3 is TGCGCCAGCAGCCAAGATGGACAGGGGGGATTGGGCTACACCTTC.

This clonotype has only a few counts. The chain employs TRBV27 and TRBJ2-5; unclear D gene. With 6 bases removed from V and 1 base from J, the gap between germline ends came to 9 bases. Germline CDR1 is MNHEY and CDR2 is SMNVEV (reference sequence). There are 13 residues in the CDR3. This CDR3 is CASRPLIQETQYF. CDR3 bases: TGTGCCAGCAGGCCACTTATCCAAGAGACCCAGTACTTC.

The rearrangement links TRBV7-2 to TRBJ2-7; D ambiguous. Trimming cost V 6 bases and J 2 bases, with 14 bases left between them. Germline CDR1 SGHTA, CDR2 FQGNSA. The CDR3 consists of 14 residues. CDR3 in amino acids: CASRFTSSPYEQYF. The DNA of the CDR3 is TGTGCCAGCAGATTCACTTCGTCCCCCTACGAGCAGTACTTC.

The genes are TRBV27 and TRBJ2-1; TRBD2 matches 8 bases. Trimming at V came to 8 bases and at J to 6 bases, leaving 9 bases not matched to a gene. The CDR3 is 14 amino acids. From germline, CDR1 is MNHEY and CDR2 SMNVEV (reference sequence). The DNA for the CDR3 is TGTGCCAGCGGGACGACTAGCGCTCCCAATGAGCAGTTCTTC. This translates into CASGTTSAPNEQFF.

This clonotype was detected only a few times. The chain couples TRBV18 to TRBJ2-7; D remains ambiguous. Per the germline V gene, CDR1 is KGHSH and CDR2 is LQKENI. The CDR3 loop spans 16 amino acids. V lost 0 bases and J 1 base, leaving 13 bases between the germline ends. The CDR3 sequence: CASSPPRTDGSYEQYF. The CDR3 nucleotides are TGTGCCAGCTCACCACCGAGGACGGATGGATCCTACGAGCAGTACTTC.

The V call is TRBV4-2, the J call TRBJ2-7; 10 bases match TRBD1. The CDR3 extends over 19 amino acids. V was pared by 1 base and J by 5 bases, with 17 bases of the junction left unmatched. Germline CDR1 and CDR2: LGHNA and YNFKEQ. The CDR3 protein is CASSQGTRFDRGLIDEQYF. The CDR3 DNA reads TGTGCCAGCAGCCAAGGCACTCGGTTCGACAGGGGGCTTATCGACGAGCAGTACTTC.

The chain carries TRBV6-6 and TRBJ2-5; 7 nucleotides match TRBD2. V shed 2 bases, J shed 5 bases, and the junction held 8 bases outside the gene matches. CDR3 length equals 15 residues. Germline CDR1 is MNHNY and CDR2 is SVGAGI (reference sequence). The CDR3 DNA sequence: TGTGCCAGCAGTTACCGGGGGGATTGGGAGGAGACCCAGTACTTC. Translating it yields CASSYRGDWEETQYF.

This sequence joins TRBV19 and TRBJ2-1, with a tentative D call TRBD1 (6 bases). V dropped 6 bases and J dropped 5 bases, with 17 bases sitting between them. The CDR3 runs to 15 residues. Germline CDR1 and CDR2: LNHDA and SQIVND (reference sequence). The CDR3 is CASRRWQGRNNEQFF. Written as DNA, the CDR3 is TGTGCCAGTAGGCGCTGGCAGGGGAGAAACAATGAGCAGTTCTTC.

This clonotype was seen many times. The rearrangement uses TRBV12-3 or TRBV12-4 and TRBJ1-4; 9 positions agree with TRBD1. This CDR3 has 14 amino acids. Unmatched junction bases numbered 4, after V lost 6 bases and J lost 5 bases. CDR3 protein: CASSLGTGNEKLFF. For the CDR3, the DNA is TGTGCCAGCAGCCTCGGGACAGGGAATGAAAAACTGTTTTTT.

This clonotype has just a few counts. The chain links TRBV7-2 to TRBJ2-7; TRBD2 aligns across 10 bases. The ends lost 5 bases at V and 0 bases at J; junction bases unmatched: 7. The CDR3 length is 16 residues. The germline V gene has CDR1 SGHTA and CDR2 FQGNSA. The CDR3 DNA follows: TGTGCCAGCAGCCGACTAGCGGGTACCCCCTCCTACGAGCAGTACTTC. It translates to CASSRLAGTPSYEQYF.

The chain carries TRBV5-1 and TRBJ2-1; D is possibly TRBD1 or TRBD2 (5 bases each). Per germline, CDR1 SGHRS and CDR2 YFSETQ. The V and J ends lost 2 bases and 2 bases respectively, with 14 bases between them. The CDR3 runs 16 residues. The CDR3 DNA reads TGCGCCAGCAGCTTTGATGGCAGGGAGACCTACAATGAGCAGTTCTTC. This translates into CASSFDGRETYNEQFF.

This clonotype was counted only a few times. The V and J genes are TRBV5-1 and TRBJ1-2, with TRBD1 matching over 7 bases. The CDR3 runs to 14 residues. The trim removed 4 bases at V and 3 bases at J, leaving 6 bases unmatched. CDR1 SGHRS and CDR2 YFSETQ come from the germline V gene. In nucleotides, the CDR3 is TGCGCCAGCAGCCAGGACAGGCCCGACTATGGCTACACCTTC. The encoded protein is CASSQDRPDYGYTF.